This entry lists 11 T cell receptor beta chains sequenced from one sample in a study of cytomegalovirus exposure and HLA in healthy donors. The PCR made use of 60 Vbeta and 13 Jbeta primers. Only in-frame clones appear in the TCRdb table, and some are missing; sequencing was by immunoSEQ multiplex PCR. Among about 220,000 clones listed, 75% were seen once. The specimen sequenced was PBMCs. These receptors originate from a young woman in good health and CMV-seronegative.

This chain connects TRBV7-9 to TRBJ1-1; D not resolved. Germline V CDR1 and CDR2: SEHNR, FQNEAQ (reference sequence). V lost 4 bases and J lost 5, with 17 bases in between. The CDR3 contains 15 residues. The CDR3: CASSSPEEASTEAFF. The CDR3 coding sequence is TGTGCCAGCAGCTCCCCAGAGGAGGCCTCAACTGAAGCTTTCTTT.

The rearrangement links TRBV4-1 to TRBJ2-5; 10 positions agree with TRBD2. Trimming removed 4 bases from V and 5 bases from J; junction bases left unmatched: 4. Germline V gene data show CDR1 as MGHRA and CDR2 as YSYEKL. The CDR3 covers 14 residues. CDR3 DNA: TGCGCCAGCAGCCCAGCGGGGGGGCCTGAGACCCAGTACTTC. Encoded protein: CASSPAGGPETQYF.

The J gene is TRBJ2-2, the V gene TRBV6-5, with 7 bases fitting TRBD2. The germline CDR1 and CDR2 sequences are MNHEY and SVGAGI. The CDR3 is 16 amino acids. V shed 2 bases, J shed 3 bases, and the junction held 6 bases outside the gene matches. In DNA form, the CDR3 reads TGTGCCAGCAGTTACCTGGCGGGAGTCTACACCGGGGAGCTGTTTTTT. Translated: CASSYLAGVYTGELFF.

The V gene is TRBV18, the J gene TRBJ1-2; 12 nucleotides agree with TRBD1. Germline CDR1 KGHSH, CDR2 LQKENI. CDR3 length: 17 residues. Trimming removed 1 base from V and 5 bases from J; junction bases left unmatched: 8. The CDR3 region is CASSPLMGQGAPYGYTF. In nucleotides, the CDR3 is TGTGCCAGCTCACCACTCATGGGACAGGGGGCGCCTTATGGCTACACCTTC.

Only a few counts were recorded for this clone. The chain employs TRBV18 and TRBJ1-2; possible D gene TRBD1, 5 bases. CDR3 size: 17 residues. V was pared by 2 bases and J by 4 bases, with 20 bases between. Germline V gene lookup returns CDR1 KGHSH and CDR2 LQKENI. This CDR3 is CASSPGAAGLDGYGYTF. For the CDR3, the DNA is TGTGCCAGCTCACCAGGGGCAGCAGGCTTGGATGGCTATGGCTACACCTTC.

V gene TRBV7-6 combines with J gene TRBJ2-3, with 8 bases lining up with TRBD1. V lost 4 bases and J lost 2; bases outside the gene matches: 5. The germline V gene has CDR1 SGHVS and CDR2 FNYEAQ. This CDR3 has 15 residues. The CDR3 region has the DNA TGTGCCAGCAGCTCTGACAGGGGATACACAGATACGCAGTATTTT. Amino acids: CASSSDRGYTDTQYF.

J is TRBJ1-2 and V is TRBV27; D is perhaps TRBD1 (5 bases). The germline gives CDR1 MNHEY, CDR2 SMNVEV (reference sequence). The CDR3 is made up of 14 amino acids. With 1 base removed from V and 6 bases from J, the gap between germline ends came to 12 bases. CDR3 coding DNA: TGTGCCAGCAGTTTATGGGAACAGGTCCATGGCTACACCTTC. Its protein product is CASSLWEQVHGYTF.

V gene TRBV6-5 combines with J gene TRBJ1-5, with 7 bases that match TRBD1. Germline CDR1 MNHEY, CDR2 SVGAGI. The CDR3 spans 14 residues. Trimming removed 6 bases from V and 1 base from J; junction bases left unmatched: 3. CDR3 protein: CASRPTGSNQPQHF. The CDR3 DNA is TGTGCCAGCAGACCGACAGGGAGCAATCAGCCCCAGCATTTT.

On this clone: Other nucleotide sequences in the sample specify the same CDR3. This chain connects TRBV7-9 to TRBJ2-7; 10 positions match TRBD1. The CDR3 runs to 13 residues. Unmatched junction bases numbered 3, after V lost 5 bases and J lost 5 bases. Per germline, CDR1 SEHNR and CDR2 FQNEAQ (reference sequence). The CDR3 sequence: CASSLGTGDEQYF. The CDR3 nucleotides are TGTGCCAGCAGCCTGGGGACAGGGGACGAGCAGTACTTC.

This clone was detected only a few times. As DNA, the CDR3 is TGTGCCAGCAGCACGAGACAGGGCTACGAGCAGTACTTC. Its translation is CASSTRQGYEQYF. The chain employs TRBV7-9 and TRBJ2-7; 7 nucleotides match TRBD1. CDR3 length equals 13 residues. Trimming cost V 5 bases and J 3 bases; bases outside gene matches: 4. Germline CDR1 and CDR2: SEHNR and FQNEAQ (reference sequence).

For this clone: Other DNA sequences in the sample encode the same CDR3. V and J are TRBV6-6 and TRBJ1-2; no definite D call. CDR1 and CDR2 from the germline V gene are MNHNY and SVGAGI (reference sequence). The CDR3 extends over 12 amino acids. Deletions cut 4 bases from V and 8 bases from J, with 11 bases between. The CDR3 sequence is CASSSAVGGYTF. CDR3 nucleotides: TGTGCCAGCAGTTCCGCGGTCGGGGGCTACACCTTC.